A selection of T cell receptor beta chains follows, all from one sample in a study of blood T cell repertoires in COVID-19. Here immunoSEQ multiplex PCR was the method, and the copy in TCRdb shows in-frame clones only, minus some. The sample consists of about 670,000 clones, 80% to 90% of them appearing once. The sequenced material came from peripheral blood. The receptors originated from a woman aged 18-29 years with acute or convalescent COVID-19. The CDR3 runs from the conserved cysteine through the conserved F or W. Each record gives: J gene, V gene, CDR3 protein.

J gene: TRBJ1-1; V gene: TRBV6-5; CDR3 protein: CASTTGTGFSTEAFF
J gene: TRBJ1-2; V gene: TRBV12-3/TRBV12-4; CDR3 protein: CASSRGRGYTF
J gene: TRBJ2-1; V gene: TRBV9; CDR3 protein: CASSVDPSGGVSSYNEQFF
J gene: TRBJ2-2; V gene: TRBV19; CDR3 protein: CASIRSGNTGELFF
J gene: TRBJ1-2; V gene: TRBV11-2; CDR3 protein: CASSFAGNYGYTF
J gene: TRBJ1-1; V gene: TRBV10-3; CDR3 protein: CAISEGYRGRNGEAFF
J gene: TRBJ1-1; V gene: TRBV21-1; CDR3 protein: CAISGKGRGGNTEAFF
J gene: TRBJ2-3; V gene: TRBV19; CDR3 protein: CASSISGGITDTQYF
J gene: TRBJ2-3; V gene: TRBV7-2; CDR3 protein: CASSAGTGGTDTQYF
J gene: TRBJ2-2; V gene: TRBV5-5; CDR3 protein: CASSTPDRGSNTGELFF
J gene: TRBJ1-5; V gene: TRBV19; CDR3 protein: CASSIRGPGGNQPQHF
J gene: TRBJ1-2; V gene: TRBV6-5; CDR3 protein: CASSPTPDTIYGYTF
J gene: TRBJ1-6; V gene: TRBV12-5; CDR3 protein: CASGGAQGTSHF
J gene: TRBJ1-4; V gene: TRBV19; CDR3 protein: CASSIDRKVPVELFF
J gene: TRBJ2-7; V gene: TRBV9; CDR3 protein: CASSPSGTGIHEQYF
J gene: TRBJ1-4; V gene: TRBV11-2; CDR3 protein: CASSKYYGPREKLFF
J gene: TRBJ1-2; V gene: TRBV19; CDR3 protein: CASRERIYGYTF
J gene: TRBJ1-2; V gene: TRBV2; CDR3 protein: CASRQGTYGYTF
J gene: TRBJ1-2; V gene: TRBV5-1; CDR3 protein: CASNFEPGTNYGYTF
J gene: TRBJ1-5; V gene: TRBV6-4; CDR3 protein: CASSATSNQPQHF
J gene: TRBJ1-5; V gene: TRBV27; CDR3 protein: CASSKQGNQPQHF
J gene: TRBJ2-3; V gene: TRBV6-6; CDR3 protein: CASSYLSSGVTDTQYF
J gene: TRBJ1-4; V gene: TRBV18; CDR3 protein: CASSLAGTGNEKLFF
J gene: TRBJ1-1; V gene: TRBV25-1; CDR3 protein: CASSWSTEAFF
J gene: TRBJ1-2; V gene: TRBV19; CDR3 protein: CASSFRQGGYTF
J gene: TRBJ1-2; V gene: TRBV19; CDR3 protein: CASTLGGEGYTF
J gene: TRBJ2-7; V gene: TRBV6-2/TRBV6-3; CDR3 protein: CASSYSGLAGVVALEQYF
J gene: TRBJ1-1; V gene: TRBV29-1; CDR3 protein: CSVALHRGMNTEAFF
J gene: TRBJ2-7; V gene: TRBV5-4; CDR3 protein: CASSISPGQSYEQYF
J gene: TRBJ1-4; V gene: TRBV3-1/TRBV3-2; CDR3 protein: CASSQDPGGAGEKLFF
J gene: TRBJ1-4; V gene: TRBV4-1; CDR3 protein: CASSQKGFRQGPTNEKLFF
J gene: TRBJ1-5; V gene: TRBV5-8; CDR3 protein: CASSQVQGHTSNQPQHF
J gene: TRBJ1-3; V gene: TRBV5-1; CDR3 protein: CASSLPNTGGSGNTIYF
J gene: TRBJ1-3; V gene: TRBV6-5; CDR3 protein: CASSPRLQGNTIYF
J gene: TRBJ1-1; V gene: TRBV19; CDR3 protein: CASRSPGTGRTEAFF
J gene: TRBJ2-7; V gene: TRBV9; CDR3 protein: CASSVGANSYEQYF
J gene: TRBJ1-2; V gene: TRBV10-3; CDR3 protein: CAISVGTGSGYGYTF
J gene: TRBJ2-2; V gene: TRBV27; CDR3 protein: CASRGQGMAGELFF
J gene: TRBJ2-3; V gene: TRBV4-3; CDR3 protein: CASSQGGRWSTDTQYF
J gene: TRBJ1-4; V gene: TRBV30; CDR3 protein: CALGRGAEGEKLFF
J gene: TRBJ1-1; V gene: TRBV12-5; CDR3 protein: CASGFGTEAFF
J gene: TRBJ1-1; V gene: TRBV30; CDR3 protein: CAWRQGHISAFF
J gene: TRBJ2-3; V gene: TRBV4-3; CDR3 protein: CASSLGLAGTDTQYF
J gene: TRBJ2-7; V gene: TRBV20-1; CDR3 protein: CSASRGTAYEQYF
J gene: TRBJ1-1; V gene: TRBV10-3; CDR3 protein: CAISAGVGWNTEAFF
J gene: TRBJ2-7; V gene: TRBV15; CDR3 protein: CATSRRVSGAYEQYF
J gene: TRBJ1-1; V gene: TRBV4-2; CDR3 protein: CASTPGTAAEAFF
J gene: TRBJ2-7; V gene: TRBV7-2; CDR3 protein: CASCLRTSGVATYEQYF